The present TCR beta chain was sequenced within a study of graft-versus-host responses after intestinal transplantation. Sequenced by immunoSEQ multiplex PCR; TCRdb stores in-frame clones only, minus some. This sample has some 50,000 clones, with approximately 84% found just once. Turning to this clone: Its antigen is unidentified.

The CDR3 totals 12 residues. V gave up 5 bases and J gave up 3 bases, with 8 bases separating them. From germline, CDR1 is SGHNT and CDR2 YENEEA. This chain connects TRBV11-3 to TRBJ2-7; D uncertain. The starting material was unstimulated CD4+ T cells sorted from spleen or lymph node cells, obtained before transplant. This receptor was identified in a human donor who was the organ donor for an intestinal transplant. CDR3 bases: TGTGCCAGCAGCCCCCGAGGCTACGAGCAGTACTTC. The encoded protein is CASSPRGYEQYF.